The source of this TCR beta chain is a study of cytomegalovirus exposure and HLA in healthy donors. This CDR3 contains 12 residues. V shed 7 bases and J 7 bases; nucleotides not matched to a gene: 7. Germline-derived CDR1 and CDR2 are SNHLY and FYNNEI. The PCR was carried out with 60 Vbeta primers and 13 Jbeta primers. Some clones are missing from TCRdb's copy, which holds only in-frame ones; the method was immunoSEQ multiplex PCR. The data hold 170,000 or so clones, with under 90% observed a single time. This TCR was recovered from a man younger than 30 in good health and CMV-seronegative. The chain combines TRBV2 with TRBJ2-7, with TRBD1 matching 7 bases. The sequenced sample was PBMCs. CDR3 DNA sequence: TGTGCCAGCAATGGGCAGGGGGTTGAGCAGTACTTC. Translation gives CASNGQGVEQYF.